This TCR beta chain was recovered during a study of T cells after yellow fever vaccination. This clonotype was found a few times. Germline CDR1 and CDR2: SGHNT and YYREEE (reference sequence). V was clipped by 4 bases and J by 4 bases; unmatched bases: 6. This CDR3 has 15 residues. Using its own MiXCR run on the 5' RACE reads, TCRdb lists one record per CDR3 protein. The sample lists around 73,000 distinct CDR3 sequences; 7.5% to 9% were seen once. This TCR derives from a man aged 30 to 45 who received the YFV17D yellow fever vaccine. Material: CD8+ T cells sorted from PBMCs, obtained on the day of the yellow fever booster vaccination. The chain joins TRBV5-4 to TRBJ2-1, with 9 bases fitting TRBD2. In nucleotides, the CDR3 is TGTGCCAGCAGCGTGATAACTAGCGGGTACAATGAGCAGTTCTTC. The encoded protein is CASSVITSGYNEQFF.